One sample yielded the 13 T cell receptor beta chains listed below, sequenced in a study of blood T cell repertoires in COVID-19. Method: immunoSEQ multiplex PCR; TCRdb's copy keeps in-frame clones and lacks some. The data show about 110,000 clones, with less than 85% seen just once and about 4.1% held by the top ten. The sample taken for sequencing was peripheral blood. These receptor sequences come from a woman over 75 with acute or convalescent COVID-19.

CDR3 bases: TGTGCCAGCAAATCAGGGGGCGCCCGGGCCTATGGCTACACCTTC. Protein sequence: CASKSGGARAYGYTF. This sequence joins TRBV28 and TRBJ1-2; 8 bases align to TRBD1. Germline V gene sequence: CDR1 MDHEN, CDR2 SYDVKM. The CDR3 is 15 residues long. J lost 4 bases, V lost 7 bases, and 11 bases had no gene match.

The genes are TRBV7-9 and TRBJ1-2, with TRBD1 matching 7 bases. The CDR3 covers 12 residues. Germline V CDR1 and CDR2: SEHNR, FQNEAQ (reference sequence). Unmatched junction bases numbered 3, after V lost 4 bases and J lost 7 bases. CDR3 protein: CASSSQGGGYTF. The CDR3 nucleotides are TGTGCCAGCAGCTCGCAGGGGGGTGGCTACACCTTC.

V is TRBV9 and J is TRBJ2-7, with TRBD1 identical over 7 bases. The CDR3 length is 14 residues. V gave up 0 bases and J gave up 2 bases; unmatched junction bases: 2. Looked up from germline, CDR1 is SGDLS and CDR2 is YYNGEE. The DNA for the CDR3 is TGTGCCAGCAGCGTAGGACAGGGTCCCTACGAGCAGTACTTC. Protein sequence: CASSVGQGPYEQYF.

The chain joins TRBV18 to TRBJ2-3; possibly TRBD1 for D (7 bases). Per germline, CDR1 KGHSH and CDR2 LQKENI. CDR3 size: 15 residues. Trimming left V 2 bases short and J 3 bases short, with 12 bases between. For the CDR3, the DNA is TGTGCCAGCTCACCAATGACAGGGAGGACAGATACGCAGTATTTT. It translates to CASSPMTGRTDTQYF.

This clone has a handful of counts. The CDR3 sequence: CAWRRGGLETQYF. In DNA, the CDR3 is TGTGCCTGGAGAAGAGGGGGCTTGGAGACCCAGTACTTC. The chain has TRBV30 and TRBJ2-5, with 7 bases lining up with TRBD1. Looked up from germline, CDR1 is GTSNPN and CDR2 is SVGIG (reference sequence). The CDR3 is 13 amino acids. With V trimmed by 3 bases and J by 5 bases, 6 bases remained unmatched.

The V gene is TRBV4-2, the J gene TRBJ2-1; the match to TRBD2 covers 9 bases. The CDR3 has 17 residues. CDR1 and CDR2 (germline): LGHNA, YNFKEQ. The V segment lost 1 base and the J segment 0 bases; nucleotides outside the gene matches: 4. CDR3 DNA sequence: TGTGCCAGCAGCCAAGGTACAGCGGGGGGCTCCTACAATGAGCAGTTCTTC. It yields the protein CASSQGTAGGSYNEQFF.

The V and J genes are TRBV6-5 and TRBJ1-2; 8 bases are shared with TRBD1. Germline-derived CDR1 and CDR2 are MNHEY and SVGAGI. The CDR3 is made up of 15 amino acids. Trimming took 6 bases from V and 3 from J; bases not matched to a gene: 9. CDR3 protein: CASSQPTGGYYGYTF. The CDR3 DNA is TGTGCCAGCAGCCAGCCCACAGGGGGTTACTATGGCTACACCTTC.

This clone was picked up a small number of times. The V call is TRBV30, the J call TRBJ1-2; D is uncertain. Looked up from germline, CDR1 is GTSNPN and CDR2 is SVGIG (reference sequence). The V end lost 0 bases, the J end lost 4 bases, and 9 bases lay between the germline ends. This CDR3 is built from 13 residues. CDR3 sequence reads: CAWSVSSGYGYTF. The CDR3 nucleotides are TGTGCCTGGAGTGTTAGTAGCGGCTATGGCTACACCTTC.

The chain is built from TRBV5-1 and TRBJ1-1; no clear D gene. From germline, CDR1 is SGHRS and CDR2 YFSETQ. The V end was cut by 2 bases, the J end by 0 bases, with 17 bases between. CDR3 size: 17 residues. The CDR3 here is CASSFITDITMNTEAFF. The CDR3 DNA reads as TGCGCCAGCAGCTTTATAACCGACATTACCATGAACACTGAAGCTTTCTTT.

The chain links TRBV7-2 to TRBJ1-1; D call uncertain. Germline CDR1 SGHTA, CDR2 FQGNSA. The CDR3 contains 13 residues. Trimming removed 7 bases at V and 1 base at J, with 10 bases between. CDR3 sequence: CASKRGPNTEAFF. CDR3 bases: TGTGCCAGCAAGCGAGGCCCGAACACTGAAGCTTTCTTT. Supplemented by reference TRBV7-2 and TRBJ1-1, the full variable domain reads GAGVSQSPSNKVTEKGKDVELRCDPISGHTALYWYRQSLGQGLEFLIYFQGNSAPDKSGLPSDRFSAERTGGSVSTLTIQRTQQEDSAVYLCASKRGPNTEAFFGQGTRLTVV.

Written as DNA, the CDR3 is TGTGCCAGCAGCTGGACTAGCGGGATACCCACAGATACGCAGTATTTT. Translation gives CASSWTSGIPTDTQYF. V usage is TRBV7-2 and J usage is TRBJ2-3, with 12 nucleotides matching TRBD2. The germline V gene encodes CDR1 SGHTA and CDR2 FQGNSA. J was trimmed by 2 bases and V by 4 bases; bases with no gene match: 4. This CDR3 spans 16 amino acids. Drawing the rest from reference TRBV7-2 and TRBJ2-3, the complete variable domain is GAGVSQSPSNKVTEKGKDVELRCDPISGHTALYWYRQSLGQGLEFLIYFQGNSAPDKSGLPSDRFSAERTGGSVSTLTIQRTQQEDSAVYLCASSWTSGIPTDTQYFGPGTRLTVL.

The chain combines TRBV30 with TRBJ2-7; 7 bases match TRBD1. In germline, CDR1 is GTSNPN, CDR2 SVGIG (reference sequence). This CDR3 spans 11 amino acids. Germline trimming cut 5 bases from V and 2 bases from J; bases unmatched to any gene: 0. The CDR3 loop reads CAWGTAYEQYF. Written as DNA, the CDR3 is TGTGCCTGGGGGACAGCCTACGAGCAGTACTTC.

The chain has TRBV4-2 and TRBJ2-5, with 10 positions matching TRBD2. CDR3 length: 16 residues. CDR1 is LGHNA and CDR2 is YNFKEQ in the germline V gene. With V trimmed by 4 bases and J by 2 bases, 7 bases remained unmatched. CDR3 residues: CASSLQRGGSQETQYF. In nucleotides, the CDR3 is TGTGCCAGCAGCCTACAGCGGGGGGGTTCGCAAGAGACCCAGTACTTC.